The clone carrying this T cell receptor (beta chain) has only a few counts. Its antigen is unknown. These data originate in a study of cytomegalovirus exposure and HLA in healthy donors. For the study at large: Assignment to the Caucasian-associated ancestry cluster applied to about 80% of the approximately 400 genotyped donors.

Study-level points and caveats: The study reported that TCR beta sequences accurately predicted HLA-A and HLA-B alleles in most subjects.

Germline V gives CDR1 SGHRS, CDR2 YFSETQ. The CDR3 contains 14 residues. With 0 bases removed from V and 8 bases from J, the gap between germline ends came to 12 bases. The PCR used 60 Vbeta and 13 Jbeta primers. Original analysis: Around 11 million of around 85 million unique TCR beta chains were shared, per a later count. Data came from immunoSEQ multiplex PCR; TCRdb stores just in-frame clones and leaves some out. V, J and clone size are taken as reported in that table, and D and trimming were inferred from the DNA itself. The sample holds under 150,000 clones, around 63% seen once. Sequencing used PBMCs. This chain uses TRBV5-1 with TRBJ2-1; D is possibly TRBD1 (6 bases). The clonotype was recovered from a man aged 35 to 55 in good health and CMV-seropositive. Written as DNA, the CDR3 is TGCGCCAGCAGCTTGGAGGGGGTGGGTGATGAGCAGTTCTTC. Encoded protein: CASSLEGVGDEQFF.